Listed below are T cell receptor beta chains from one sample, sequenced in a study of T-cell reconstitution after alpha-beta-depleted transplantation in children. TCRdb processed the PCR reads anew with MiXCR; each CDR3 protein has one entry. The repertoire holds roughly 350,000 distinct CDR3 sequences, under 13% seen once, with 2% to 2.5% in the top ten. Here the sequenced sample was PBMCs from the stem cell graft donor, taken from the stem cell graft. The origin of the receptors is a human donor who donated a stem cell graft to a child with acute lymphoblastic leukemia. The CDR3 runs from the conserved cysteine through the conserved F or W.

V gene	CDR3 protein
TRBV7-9	CASSRSGQGYEQYF
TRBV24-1	CATSDGTARNIQYF
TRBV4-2	CASSQGSLAGGPEETQYF
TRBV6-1	CASSTGQGITNEKLFF
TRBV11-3	CASSPSSGSSYNEQFF
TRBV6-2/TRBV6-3	CASNLPDSFPETQYF
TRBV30	CAWSSSGYNEQFF
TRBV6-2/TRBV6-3	CASTPGGRWNEQFF
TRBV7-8	CASSRPGLDNHEQYF
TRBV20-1	CSARDPWGEYWNEQFF
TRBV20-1	CSARDEPGTKETQYF
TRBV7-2	CASSLAGGSVYNEQFF
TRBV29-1	CSVRTTGNSPLHF
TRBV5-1	CASTRTGGSYDQYF
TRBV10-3	CAITDGARETQYF
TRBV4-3	CASSQDAGGQPQHF
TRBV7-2	CASSLEGRYNYGYTF
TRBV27	CASSFRSDTQYF
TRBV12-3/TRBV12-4	CASSPLEGQGAIYEQYF
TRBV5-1	CASSVVTGEPTYEQYF
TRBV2	CASSEGAGGPGELFF
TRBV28	CASSLSGQRYQETQYF
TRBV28	CASSKGAGDSPLHF
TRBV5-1	CASSLYVRGRDYGYTF
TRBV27	CASSSLRSYSEAFF
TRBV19	CAARGLLAGSTDTQYF
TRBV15	CATSRPHTGFQETQYF
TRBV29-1	CSATGEGANVLTF
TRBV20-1	CSARGSWGYSNQPQHF
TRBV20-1	CSATDSEREAFF
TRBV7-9	CASSYQAGETYNEQFF
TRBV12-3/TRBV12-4	CASSQLTGANVLTF
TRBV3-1	CASSQDVKARQYF
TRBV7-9	CASSSELAGVDDEQFF
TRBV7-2	CASSSRLADGETQYF
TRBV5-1	CASSSGRPHYNEQFF
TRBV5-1	CASSLSTAQNEKLFF
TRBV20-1	CSARTRTGVIETQYF
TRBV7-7	CASSESSARRTGELFF
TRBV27	CASSLHGGRDQPQHF
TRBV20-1	CSASPRGGLTDTQYF
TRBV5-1	CASSFGPTPDGSGNTIYF
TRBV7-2	CASSPSKGSGDSYEQYF
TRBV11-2	CASSGAGAGTYEQYF
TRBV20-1	CSARDYRGYGYTF
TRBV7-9	CASSTRLVEQYF
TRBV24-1	CATSDNRGNHNEQFF
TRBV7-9	CASISLAGGGGYNEQFF
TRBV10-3	CAIMGQGKDEQFF
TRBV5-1	CASSLGRGNEQFF
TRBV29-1	CSVEPQEGWDYGYTF
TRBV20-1	CSAAQGSTGELFF
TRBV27	CASSGATVGAPYGYTF
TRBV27	CASSLYFFGQTYSYEQYF
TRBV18	CASSPGEDLEAFF
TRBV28	CASSQPGANGYTF
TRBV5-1	CASSLTDSYSGANVLTF
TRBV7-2	CASSFIAGQQETQYF